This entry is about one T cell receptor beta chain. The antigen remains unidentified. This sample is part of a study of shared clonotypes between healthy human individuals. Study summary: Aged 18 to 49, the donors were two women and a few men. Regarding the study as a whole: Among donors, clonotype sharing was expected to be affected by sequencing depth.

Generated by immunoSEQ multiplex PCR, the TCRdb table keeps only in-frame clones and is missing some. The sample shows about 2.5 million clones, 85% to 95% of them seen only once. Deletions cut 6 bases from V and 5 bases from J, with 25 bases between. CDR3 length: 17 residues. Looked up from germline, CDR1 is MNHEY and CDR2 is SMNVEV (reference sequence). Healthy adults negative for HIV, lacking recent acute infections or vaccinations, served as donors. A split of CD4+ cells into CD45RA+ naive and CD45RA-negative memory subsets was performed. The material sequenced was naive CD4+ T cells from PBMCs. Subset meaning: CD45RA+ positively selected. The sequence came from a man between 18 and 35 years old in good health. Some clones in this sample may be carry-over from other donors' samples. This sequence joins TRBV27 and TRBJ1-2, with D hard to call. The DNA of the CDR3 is TGTGCCAGCAGGAGTTATGTTCCGGGGAGGGTTTGGTATGGCTACACCTTC. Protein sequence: CASRSYVPGRVWYGYTF.